Sequencing of this TCR beta chain was carried out in a study of technical replicates of blood from a few donors. Measured with immunoSEQ multiplex PCR; TCRdb has only the in-frame clones, and not every one. The sample lists 55,000 to 85,000 clones; around 97% were seen once. Input material: T cells isolated from PBMCs. The sequence derives from a human donor in good health.

The CDR3 bases are TGTGCCAGCAGTTACGATTATGGGGCAGTCCCCTACGAGCAGTACTTC. This codes for CASSYDYGAVPYEQYF. The chain couples TRBV6-5 to TRBJ2-7; possible D gene TRBD1, 5 bases. V was trimmed by 2 bases and J by 2 bases, leaving 16 bases between them. Germline assignment: CDR1 MNHEY and CDR2 SVGAGI. The CDR3 sequence is 16 residues long.